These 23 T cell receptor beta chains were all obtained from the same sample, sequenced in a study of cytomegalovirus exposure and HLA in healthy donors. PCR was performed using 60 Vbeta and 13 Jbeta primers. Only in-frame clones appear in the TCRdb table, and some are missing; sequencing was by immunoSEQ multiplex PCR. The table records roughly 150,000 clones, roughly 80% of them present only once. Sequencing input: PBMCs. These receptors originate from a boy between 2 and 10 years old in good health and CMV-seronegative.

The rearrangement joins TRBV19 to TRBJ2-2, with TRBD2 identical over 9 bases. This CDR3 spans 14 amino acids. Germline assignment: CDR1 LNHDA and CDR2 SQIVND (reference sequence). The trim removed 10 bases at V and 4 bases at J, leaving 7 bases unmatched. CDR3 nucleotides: TGTGCCACTAATGGCGGGGGGGCCACCGGGGAGCTGTTTTTT. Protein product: CATNGGGATGELFF.

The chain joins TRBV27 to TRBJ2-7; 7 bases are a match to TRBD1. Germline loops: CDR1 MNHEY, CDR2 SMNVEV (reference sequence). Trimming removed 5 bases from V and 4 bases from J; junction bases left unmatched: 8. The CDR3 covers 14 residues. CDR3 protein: CASSRQGGSYEQYF. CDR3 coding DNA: TGTGCCAGCAGTAGACAGGGTGGTAGTTACGAGCAGTACTTC.

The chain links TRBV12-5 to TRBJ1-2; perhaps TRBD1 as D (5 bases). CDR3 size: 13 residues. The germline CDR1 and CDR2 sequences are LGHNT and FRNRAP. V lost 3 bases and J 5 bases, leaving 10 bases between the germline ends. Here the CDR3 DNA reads TGTGCTAGTGGTTTTGGAGGGGAATATGGCTACACCTTC. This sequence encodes CASGFGGEYGYTF.

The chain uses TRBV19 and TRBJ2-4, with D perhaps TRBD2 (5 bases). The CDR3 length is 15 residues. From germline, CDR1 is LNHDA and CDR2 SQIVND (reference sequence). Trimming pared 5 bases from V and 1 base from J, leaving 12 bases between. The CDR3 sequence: CASSWTSEAKNIQYF. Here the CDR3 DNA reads TGTGCCAGTAGTTGGACTTCGGAGGCCAAAAACATTCAGTACTTC.

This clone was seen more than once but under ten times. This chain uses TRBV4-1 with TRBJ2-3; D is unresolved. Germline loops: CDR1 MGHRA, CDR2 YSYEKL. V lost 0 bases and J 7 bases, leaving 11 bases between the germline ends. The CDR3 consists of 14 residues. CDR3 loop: CASSQEVMGNTQYF. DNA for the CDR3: TGCGCCAGCAGCCAAGAGGTAATGGGCAATACGCAGTATTTT.

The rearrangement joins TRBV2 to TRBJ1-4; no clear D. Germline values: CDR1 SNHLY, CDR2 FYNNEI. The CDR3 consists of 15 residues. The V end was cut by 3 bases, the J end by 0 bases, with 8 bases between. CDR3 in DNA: TGTGCCAGCAGTGATGGGAGGACAACTAATGAAAAACTGTTTTTT. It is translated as CASSDGRTTNEKLFF.

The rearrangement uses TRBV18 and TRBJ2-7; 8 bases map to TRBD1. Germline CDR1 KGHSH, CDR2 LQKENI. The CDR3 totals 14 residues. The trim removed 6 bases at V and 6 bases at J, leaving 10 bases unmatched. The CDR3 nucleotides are TGTGCCAGCTCTCAGGACAGGGTCTTATCCGAGCAGTACTTC. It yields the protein CASSQDRVLSEQYF.

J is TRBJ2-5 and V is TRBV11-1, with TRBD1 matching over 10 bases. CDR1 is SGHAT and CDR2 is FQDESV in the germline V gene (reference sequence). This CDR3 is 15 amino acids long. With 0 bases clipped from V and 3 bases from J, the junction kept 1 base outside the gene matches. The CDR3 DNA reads TGTGCCAGCAGCTTAGCCGGGACAGGGGAAGAGACCCAGTACTTC. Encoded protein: CASSLAGTGEETQYF.

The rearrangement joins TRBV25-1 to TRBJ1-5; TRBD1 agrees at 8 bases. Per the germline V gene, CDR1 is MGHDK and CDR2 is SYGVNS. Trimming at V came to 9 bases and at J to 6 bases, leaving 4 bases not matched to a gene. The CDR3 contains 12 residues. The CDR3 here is CASRTGGQPQHF. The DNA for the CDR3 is TGTGCCAGTAGAACAGGGGGTCAGCCCCAGCATTTT.

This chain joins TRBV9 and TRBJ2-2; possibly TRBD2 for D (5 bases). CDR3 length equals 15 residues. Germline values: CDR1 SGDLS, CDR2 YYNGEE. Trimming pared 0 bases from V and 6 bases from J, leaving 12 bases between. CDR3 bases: TGTGCCAGCAGCGTAGCGGGGAGATTTGCCGGGGAGCTGTTTTTT. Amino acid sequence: CASSVAGRFAGELFF.

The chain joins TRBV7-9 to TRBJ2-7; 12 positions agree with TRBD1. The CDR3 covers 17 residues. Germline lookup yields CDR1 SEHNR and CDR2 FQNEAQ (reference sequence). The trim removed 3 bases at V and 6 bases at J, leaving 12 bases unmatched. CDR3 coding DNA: TGTGCCAGCAGCTTTCGTAAACCGGGACAGGGGGCCAGCGAGCAGTACTTC. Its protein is CASSFRKPGQGASEQYF.

The CDR3 region has the DNA TGTGCCAGCAGCCAAGATATGGGCACAGGTTCAACCATTCAGTACTTC. Amino acid sequence: CASSQDMGTGSTIQYF. The chain recombines TRBV4-2 with TRBJ2-4, with a possible D match to TRBD1 (5 bases). Germline-derived CDR1 and CDR2 are LGHNA and YNFKEQ. The CDR3 contains 16 residues. Trimming cost V 0 bases and J 9 bases, with 18 bases left between them.

CDR3 sequence: CASSYGPTQETQYF. The CDR3 DNA sequence: TGTGCCAGCAGTTACGGGCCCACACAAGAGACCCAGTACTTC. V gene TRBV6-6 combines with J gene TRBJ2-5; D not resolved. Germline V lookup: CDR1 MNHNY, CDR2 SVGAGI (reference sequence). CDR3 length: 14 amino acids. Deletions cut 2 bases from V and 2 bases from J, with 9 bases between.

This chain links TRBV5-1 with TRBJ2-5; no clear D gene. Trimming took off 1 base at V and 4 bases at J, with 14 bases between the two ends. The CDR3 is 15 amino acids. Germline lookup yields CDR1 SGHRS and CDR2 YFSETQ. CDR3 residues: CASSLSISVGETQYF. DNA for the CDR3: TGCGCCAGCAGCTTGAGTATCTCGGTTGGAGAGACCCAGTACTTC.

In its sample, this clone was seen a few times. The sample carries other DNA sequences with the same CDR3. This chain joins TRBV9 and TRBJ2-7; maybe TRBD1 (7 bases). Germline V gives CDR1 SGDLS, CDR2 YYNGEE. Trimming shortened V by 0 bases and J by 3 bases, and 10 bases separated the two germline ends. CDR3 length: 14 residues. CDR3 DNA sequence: TGTGCCAGCAGCGTAGGGCAGGGGGGCTACGAGCAGTACTTC. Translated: CASSVGQGGYEQYF.

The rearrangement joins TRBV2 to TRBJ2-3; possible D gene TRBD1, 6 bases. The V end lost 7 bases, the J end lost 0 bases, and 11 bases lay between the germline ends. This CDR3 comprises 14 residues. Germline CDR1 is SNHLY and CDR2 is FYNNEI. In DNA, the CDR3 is TGTGCCAGCATGGGGGCCATGAGCACAGATACGCAGTATTTT. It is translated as CASMGAMSTDTQYF.

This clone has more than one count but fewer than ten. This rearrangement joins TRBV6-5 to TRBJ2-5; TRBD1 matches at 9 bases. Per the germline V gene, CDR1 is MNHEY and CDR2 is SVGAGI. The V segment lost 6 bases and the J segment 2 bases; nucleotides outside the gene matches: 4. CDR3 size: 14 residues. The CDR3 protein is CASRTQGAQETQYF. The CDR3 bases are TGTGCCAGCAGGACACAGGGGGCTCAAGAGACCCAGTACTTC.

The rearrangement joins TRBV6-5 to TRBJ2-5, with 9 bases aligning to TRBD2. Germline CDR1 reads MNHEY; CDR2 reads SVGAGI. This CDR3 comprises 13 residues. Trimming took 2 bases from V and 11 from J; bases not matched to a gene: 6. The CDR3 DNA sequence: TGTGCCAGCAGTTACGGGGCGGGGGGGGAGCAGTACTTC. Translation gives CASSYGAGGEQYF.

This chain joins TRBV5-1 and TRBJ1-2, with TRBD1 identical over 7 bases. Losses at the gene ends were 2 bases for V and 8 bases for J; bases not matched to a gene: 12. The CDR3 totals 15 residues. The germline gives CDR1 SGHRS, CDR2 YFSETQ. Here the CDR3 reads CASSFPGQAPLGYTF. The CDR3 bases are TGCGCCAGCAGCTTTCCTGGACAGGCCCCGTTGGGCTACACCTTC.

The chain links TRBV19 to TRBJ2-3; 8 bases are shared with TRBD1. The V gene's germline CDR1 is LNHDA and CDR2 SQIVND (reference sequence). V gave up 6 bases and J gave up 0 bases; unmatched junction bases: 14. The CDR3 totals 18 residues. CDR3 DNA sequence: TGTGCCAGTAGCCGAGGACAGGGCCTAAGTCCTAGCACAGATACGCAGTATTTT. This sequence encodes CASSRGQGLSPSTDTQYF.

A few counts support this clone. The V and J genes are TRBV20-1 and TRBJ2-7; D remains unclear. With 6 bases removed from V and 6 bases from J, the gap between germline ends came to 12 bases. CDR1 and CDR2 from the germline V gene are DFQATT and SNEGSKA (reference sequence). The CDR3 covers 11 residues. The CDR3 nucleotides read TGCAGTGCCCCCTCTGTTCGCGAGCAGTACTTC. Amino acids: CSAPSVREQYF.

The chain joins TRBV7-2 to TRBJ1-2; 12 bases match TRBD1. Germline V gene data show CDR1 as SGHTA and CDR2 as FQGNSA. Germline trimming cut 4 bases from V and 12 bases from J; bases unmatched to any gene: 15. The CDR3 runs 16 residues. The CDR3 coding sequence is TGTGCCAGCAGCTGGTACCCCGGGACAGGGGGCGAAAGGAACACCTTC. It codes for CASSWYPGTGGERNTF.

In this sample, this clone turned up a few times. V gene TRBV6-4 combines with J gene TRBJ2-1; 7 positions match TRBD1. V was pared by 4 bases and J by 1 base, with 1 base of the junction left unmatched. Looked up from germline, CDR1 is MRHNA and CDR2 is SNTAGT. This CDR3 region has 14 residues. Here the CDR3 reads CASSAQGSYNEQFF. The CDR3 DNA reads TGTGCCAGCAGTGCACAGGGGTCCTACAATGAGCAGTTCTTC.